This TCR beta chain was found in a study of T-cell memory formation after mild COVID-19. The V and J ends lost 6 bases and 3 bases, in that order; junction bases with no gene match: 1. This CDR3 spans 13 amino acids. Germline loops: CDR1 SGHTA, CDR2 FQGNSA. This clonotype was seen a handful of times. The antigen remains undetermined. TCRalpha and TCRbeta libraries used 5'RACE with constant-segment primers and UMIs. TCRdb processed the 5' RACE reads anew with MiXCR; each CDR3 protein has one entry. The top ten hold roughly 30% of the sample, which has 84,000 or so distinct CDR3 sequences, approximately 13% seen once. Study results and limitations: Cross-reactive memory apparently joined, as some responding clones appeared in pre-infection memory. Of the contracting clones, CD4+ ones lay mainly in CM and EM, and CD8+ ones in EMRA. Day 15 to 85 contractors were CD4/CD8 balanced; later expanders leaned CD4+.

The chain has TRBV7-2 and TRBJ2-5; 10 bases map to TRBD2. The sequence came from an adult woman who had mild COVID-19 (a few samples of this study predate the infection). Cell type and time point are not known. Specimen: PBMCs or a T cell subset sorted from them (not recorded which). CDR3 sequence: CASRGLAEETQYF. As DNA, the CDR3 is TGTGCCAGCAGAGGACTAGCGGAAGAGACCCAGTACTTC.